The clone carrying this T cell receptor (beta chain) was detected ten times or more. Its antigen remains unknown. Of the isolated RNA, all was reverse transcribed, and so the sequenced material was expressed TCRB transcripts. It was found that naive, central memory and regulatory T cell samples averaged roughly 3.6 million reads. Assay used: immunoSEQ multiplex PCR; TCRdb lists only in-frame clones, some missing. Here the sample spans around 300,000 clones, approximately 8.1% being singletons. This sample was taken from a study of beta chain features in type 1 diabetes. Findings and caveats of the study: HLA influence on TCRB rearrangement stayed unresolved here.

This TCR derives from a woman under 30 in good health. The sequencing sample was made of central memory CD4+ T cells from blood.

This chain's CDR3 is CASSPTSGGGTDTQYF. CDR3 sequence (DNA): TGTGCCAGCAGCCCCACTAGCGGGGGTGGCACAGATACGCAGTATTTT. The chain is built from TRBV7-2 and TRBJ2-3; 11 nucleotides line up with TRBD2. CDR1 and CDR2 from the germline V gene are SGHTA and FQGNSA. The CDR3 sequence is 16 residues long. V shed 5 bases, J shed 1 base, and the junction held 5 bases outside the gene matches.